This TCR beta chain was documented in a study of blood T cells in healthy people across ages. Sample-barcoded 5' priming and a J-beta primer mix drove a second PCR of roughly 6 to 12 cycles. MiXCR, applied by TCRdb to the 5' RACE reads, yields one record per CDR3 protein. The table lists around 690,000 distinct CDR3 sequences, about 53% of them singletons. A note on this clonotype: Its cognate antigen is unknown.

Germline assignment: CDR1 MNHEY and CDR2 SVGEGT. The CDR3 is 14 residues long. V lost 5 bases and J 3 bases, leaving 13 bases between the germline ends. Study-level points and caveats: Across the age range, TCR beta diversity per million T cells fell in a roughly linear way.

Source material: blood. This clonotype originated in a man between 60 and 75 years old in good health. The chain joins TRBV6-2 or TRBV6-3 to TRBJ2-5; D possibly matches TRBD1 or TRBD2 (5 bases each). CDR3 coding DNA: TGTGCCAGCAGTAACCGGGACGGAAAAGAGACCCAGTACTTC. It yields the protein CASSNRDGKETQYF.